The following is a T cell receptor beta chain sequence with its context. This record belongs to a study of Graves' ophthalmopathy and Graves' hyperthyroidism. About the research overall: Peripheral blood (taken before any treatment) was collected at initial diagnosis.

As the template, RNA transcripts were used to amplify TCR beta CDR3 regions. The authors performed first-round RT-PCR with HTBI primers and then a second-round multiplex PCR. Each CDR3 protein is one row after TCRdb ran MiXCR on the multiplex PCR reads. The table includes about 220,000 distinct CDR3 sequences, roughly 21% detected once. Germline CDR1 is MNHEY and CDR2 is SVGAGI. V was pared by 2 bases and J by 1 base, with 4 bases of the junction left unmatched. CDR3 length: 15 residues. The source material was peripheral blood. The source of this sequence is a woman aged 45-60 years with Graves' ophthalmopathy. The V and J genes are TRBV6-5 and TRBJ1-1; TRBD1 matches at 7 bases. This CDR3 reads CASSYDREANTEAFF. Here the CDR3 DNA reads TGTGCCAGCAGTTACGACAGGGAGGCGAACACTGAAGCTTTCTTT.